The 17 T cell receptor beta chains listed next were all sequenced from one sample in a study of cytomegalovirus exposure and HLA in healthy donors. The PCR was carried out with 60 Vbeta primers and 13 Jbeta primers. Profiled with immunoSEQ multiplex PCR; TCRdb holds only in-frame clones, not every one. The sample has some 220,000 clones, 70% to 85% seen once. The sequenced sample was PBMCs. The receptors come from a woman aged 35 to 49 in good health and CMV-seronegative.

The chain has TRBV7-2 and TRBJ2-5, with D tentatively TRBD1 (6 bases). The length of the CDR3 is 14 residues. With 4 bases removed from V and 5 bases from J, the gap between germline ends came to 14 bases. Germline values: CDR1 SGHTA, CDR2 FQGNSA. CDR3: CASSWGPGAETQYF. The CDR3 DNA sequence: TGTGCCAGCAGCTGGGGGCCCGGAGCGGAGACCCAGTACTTC.

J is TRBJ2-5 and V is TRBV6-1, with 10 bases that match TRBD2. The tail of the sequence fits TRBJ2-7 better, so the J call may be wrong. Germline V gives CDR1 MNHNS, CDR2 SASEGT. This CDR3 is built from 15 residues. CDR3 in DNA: TGTGCCAGCAAGGAGAGCGGGGGGGAATCCTACGAGCAGTACTTC. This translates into CASKESGGESYEQYF.

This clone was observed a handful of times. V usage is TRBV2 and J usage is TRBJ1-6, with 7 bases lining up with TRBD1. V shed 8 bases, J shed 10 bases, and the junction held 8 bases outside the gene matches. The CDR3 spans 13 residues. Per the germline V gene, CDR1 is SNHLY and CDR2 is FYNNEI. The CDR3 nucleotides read TGTGCCAGCCATGGACAGGAAGTATCACCCCTCCACTTT. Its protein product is CASHGQEVSPLHF.

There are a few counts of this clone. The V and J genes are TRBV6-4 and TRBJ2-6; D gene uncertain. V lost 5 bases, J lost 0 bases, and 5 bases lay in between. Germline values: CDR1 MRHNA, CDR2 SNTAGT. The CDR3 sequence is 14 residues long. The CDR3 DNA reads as TGTGCCAGCAGTTCCTCCTCTGGGGCCAACGTCCTGACTTTC. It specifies CASSSSSGANVLTF.

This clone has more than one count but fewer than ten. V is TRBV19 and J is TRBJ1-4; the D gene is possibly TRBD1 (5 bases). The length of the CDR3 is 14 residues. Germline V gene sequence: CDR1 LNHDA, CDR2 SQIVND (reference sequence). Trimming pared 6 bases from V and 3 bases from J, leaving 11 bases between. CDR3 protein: CASRGEQANEKLFF. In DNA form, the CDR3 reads TGTGCCAGTAGAGGAGAACAGGCTAATGAAAAACTGTTTTTT.

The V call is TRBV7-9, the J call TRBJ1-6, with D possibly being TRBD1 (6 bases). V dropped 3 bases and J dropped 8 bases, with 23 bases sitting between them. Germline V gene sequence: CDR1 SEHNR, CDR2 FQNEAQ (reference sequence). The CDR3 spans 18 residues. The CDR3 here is CASSFIPWKGEEDSPLHF. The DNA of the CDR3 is TGTGCCAGCAGCTTTATCCCCTGGAAGGGGGAAGAAGATTCACCCCTCCACTTT.

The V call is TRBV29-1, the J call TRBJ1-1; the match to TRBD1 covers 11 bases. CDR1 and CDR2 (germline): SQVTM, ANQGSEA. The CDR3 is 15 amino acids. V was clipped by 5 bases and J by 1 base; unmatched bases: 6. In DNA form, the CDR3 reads TGCAGCGTTCAAGGGGACAGGGGGACGAACACTGAAGCTTTCTTT. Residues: CSVQGDRGTNTEAFF.

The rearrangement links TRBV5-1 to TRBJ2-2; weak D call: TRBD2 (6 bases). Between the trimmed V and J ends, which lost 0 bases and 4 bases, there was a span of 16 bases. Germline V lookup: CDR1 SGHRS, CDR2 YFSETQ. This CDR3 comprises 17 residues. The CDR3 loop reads CASSLVLFGGSTGELFF. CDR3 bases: TGCGCCAGCAGCTTGGTTTTGTTTGGGGGGAGCACCGGGGAGCTGTTTTTT.

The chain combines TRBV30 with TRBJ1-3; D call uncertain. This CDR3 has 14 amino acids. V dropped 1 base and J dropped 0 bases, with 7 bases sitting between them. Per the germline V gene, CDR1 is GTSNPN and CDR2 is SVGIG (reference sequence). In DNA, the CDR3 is TGTGCCTGGAGTGAAGAGAACTCTGGAAACACCATATATTTT. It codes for CAWSEENSGNTIYF.

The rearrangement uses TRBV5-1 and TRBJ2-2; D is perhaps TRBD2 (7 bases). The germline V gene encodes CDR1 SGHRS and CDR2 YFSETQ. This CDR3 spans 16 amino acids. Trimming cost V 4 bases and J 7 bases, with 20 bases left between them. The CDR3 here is CASSPQPGGPGGELFF. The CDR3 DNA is TGCGCCAGCAGCCCCCAACCCGGGGGGCCGGGCGGGGAGCTGTTTTTT.

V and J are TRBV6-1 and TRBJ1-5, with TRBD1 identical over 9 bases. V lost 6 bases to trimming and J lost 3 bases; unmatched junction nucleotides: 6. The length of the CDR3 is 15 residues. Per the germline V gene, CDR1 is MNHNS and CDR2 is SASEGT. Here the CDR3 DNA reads TGTGCCAGCAGCGCCGGGACAGGGCCCAATCAGCCCCAGCATTTT. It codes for CASSAGTGPNQPQHF.

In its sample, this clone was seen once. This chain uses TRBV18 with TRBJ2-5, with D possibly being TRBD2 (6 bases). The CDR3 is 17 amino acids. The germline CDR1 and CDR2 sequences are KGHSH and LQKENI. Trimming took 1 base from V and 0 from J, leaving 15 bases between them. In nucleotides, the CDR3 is TGTGCCAGCTCACCACGGGTGCAGGGAGGTAACCAAGAGACCCAGTACTTC. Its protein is CASSPRVQGGNQETQYF.

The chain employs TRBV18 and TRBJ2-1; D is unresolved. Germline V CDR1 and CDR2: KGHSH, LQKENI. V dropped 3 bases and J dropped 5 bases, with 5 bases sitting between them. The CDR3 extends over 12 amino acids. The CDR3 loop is CASSPFNNEQFF. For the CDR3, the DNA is TGTGCCAGCTCACCTTTTAACAATGAGCAGTTCTTC.

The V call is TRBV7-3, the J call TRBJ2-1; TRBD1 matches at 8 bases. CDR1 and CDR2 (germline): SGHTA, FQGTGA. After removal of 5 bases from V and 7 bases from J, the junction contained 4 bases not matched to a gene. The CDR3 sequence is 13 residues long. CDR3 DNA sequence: TGTGCCAGCAGCCCGAGGACAGGGAATGAGCAGTTCTTC. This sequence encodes CASSPRTGNEQFF.

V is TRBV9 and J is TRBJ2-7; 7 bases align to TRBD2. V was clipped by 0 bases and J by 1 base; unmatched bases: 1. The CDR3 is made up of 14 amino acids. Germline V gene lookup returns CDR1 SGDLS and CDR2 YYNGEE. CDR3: CASSVASGSYEQYF. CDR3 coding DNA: TGTGCCAGCAGCGTAGCTAGCGGATCCTACGAGCAGTACTTC. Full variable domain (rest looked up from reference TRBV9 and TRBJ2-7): DSGVTQTPKHLITATGQRVTLRCSPRSGDLSVYWYQQSLDQGLQFLIQYYNGEERAKGNILERFSAQQFPDLHSELNLSSLELGDSALYFCASSVASGSYEQYFGPGTRLTVT.

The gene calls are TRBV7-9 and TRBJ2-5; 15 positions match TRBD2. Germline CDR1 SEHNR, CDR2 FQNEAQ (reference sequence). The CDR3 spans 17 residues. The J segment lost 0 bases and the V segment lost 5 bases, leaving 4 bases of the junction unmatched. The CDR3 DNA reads TGTGCCAGCAGCCCCCGGACTAGCGGGGGGGACCAAGAGACCCAGTACTTC. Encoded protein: CASSPRTSGGDQETQYF. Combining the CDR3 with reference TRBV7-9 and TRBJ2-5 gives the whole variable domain DTGVSQNPRHKITKRGQNVTFRCDPISEHNRLYWYRQTLGQGPEFLTYFQNEAQLEKSRLLSDRFSAERPKGSFSTLEIQRTEQGDSAMYLCASSPRTSGGDQETQYFGPGTRLLVL.

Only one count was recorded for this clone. The CDR3 sequence is CASSPLADNEQFF. In DNA, the CDR3 is TGTGCCAGCTCACCTCTAGCGGACAATGAGCAGTTCTTC. The V gene is TRBV18, the J gene TRBJ2-1; TRBD2 matches at 7 bases. With V trimmed by 3 bases and J by 5 bases, 1 base remained unmatched. Germline values: CDR1 KGHSH, CDR2 LQKENI. The CDR3 totals 13 residues.